Shown below are 29 T cell receptor beta chains from a single sample sequenced in a study of cytomegalovirus exposure and HLA in healthy donors. The study ran its PCR with 60 Vbeta and 13 Jbeta primers. Data came from immunoSEQ multiplex PCR; TCRdb stores just in-frame clones and leaves some out. The sample shows about 98,000 clones, about 81% of them seen only once. The sequencing input was PBMCs. The receptors shown here come from a middle-aged man in good health and CMV-seronegative.

The chain carries TRBV27 and TRBJ2-7; 7 nucleotides match TRBD1. V lost 6 bases to trimming and J lost 2 bases; unmatched junction nucleotides: 7. The CDR3 covers 14 residues. From germline, CDR1 is MNHEY and CDR2 SMNVEV (reference sequence). CDR3 coding DNA: TGTGCCAGCAGCCCCGGGACAGCGACCTACGAGCAGTACTTC. Its protein product is CASSPGTATYEQYF.

This chain uses TRBV19 with TRBJ2-7; TRBD2 matches at 8 bases. Germline CDR1 and CDR2: LNHDA and SQIVND (reference sequence). The CDR3 is made up of 15 amino acids. The V segment lost 2 bases and the J segment 2 bases; nucleotides outside the gene matches: 5. CDR3 bases: TGTGCCAGTAGTATACCGGGAGGGAACACCTACGAGCAGTACTTC. This codes for CASSIPGGNTYEQYF.

This clone was recorded only once. This sequence joins TRBV19 and TRBJ1-6; 9 positions agree with TRBD1. The CDR3 length is 17 residues. V was pared by 6 bases and J by 10 bases, with 16 bases of the junction left unmatched. Per germline, CDR1 LNHDA and CDR2 SQIVND (reference sequence). This chain's CDR3 is CASSPTTGGGLRSPLHF. CDR3 nucleotides: TGTGCCAGTAGCCCAACGACAGGGGGAGGCCTTCGGTCACCCCTCCACTTT. The complete variable domain, with remaining parts taken from reference TRBV19 and TRBJ1-6, reads DGGITQSPKYLFRKEGQNVTLSCEQNLNHDAMYWYRQDPGQGLRLIYYSQIVNDFQKGDIAEGYSVSREKKESFPLTVTSAQKNPTAFYLCASSPTTGGGLRSPLHFGNGTRLTVT.

The chain employs TRBV18 and TRBJ2-1, with TRBD2 identical over 7 bases. The J segment lost 2 bases and the V segment lost 1 base, leaving 11 bases of the junction unmatched. CDR1 and CDR2 from the germline V gene are KGHSH and LQKENI. The CDR3 sequence is 18 residues long. The chain's CDR3 is CASSPLGGLIMTYNEQFF. For the CDR3, the DNA is TGTGCCAGCTCACCACTGGGGGGACTAATTATGACCTACAATGAGCAGTTCTTC.

This clone is deemed medium-sized. Other DNA sequences in this specimen translate into the identical CDR3. The rearrangement links TRBV7-2 to TRBJ1-2; maybe TRBD1 (6 bases). V was trimmed by 1 base and J by 2 bases, leaving 11 bases between them. CDR1 SGHTA and CDR2 FQGNSA come from the germline V gene. CDR3 size: 15 residues. This chain's CDR3 is CASSLVGGRNYGYTF. CDR3 DNA: TGTGCCAGCAGCTTAGTTGGGGGCAGAAACTATGGCTACACCTTC.

The V call is TRBV19, the J call TRBJ1-4; 9 bases fit TRBD1. Trimming cost V 0 bases and J 5 bases; bases outside gene matches: 4. CDR1 and CDR2 (germline): LNHDA, SQIVND (reference sequence). The CDR3 has 16 residues. DNA of the CDR3: TGTGCCAGTAGTATAGACACACAGGGGGCGAATGAAAAACTGTTTTTT. This codes for CASSIDTQGANEKLFF. The full variable domain, completed using reference TRBV19 and TRBJ1-4, is DGGITQSPKYLFRKEGQNVTLSCEQNLNHDAMYWYRQDPGQGLRLIYYSQIVNDFQKGDIAEGYSVSREKKESFPLTVTSAQKNPTAFYLCASSIDTQGANEKLFFGSGTQLSVL.

The J gene is TRBJ1-6, the V gene TRBV11-1; D is unresolved. The CDR3 has 13 residues. Germline V gene lookup returns CDR1 SGHAT and CDR2 FQDESV (reference sequence). Trimming shortened V by 5 bases and J by 12 bases, and 14 bases separated the two germline ends. This CDR3 is CASSILGRGPLHF. The CDR3 DNA is TGTGCCAGCAGCATTCTCGGTCGCGGACCCCTCCACTTT. Supplemented by reference TRBV11-1 and TRBJ1-6, the full variable domain reads EAEVAQSPRYKITEKSQAVAFWCDPISGHATLYWYRQILGQGPELLVQFQDESVVDDSQLPKDRFSAERLKGVDSTLKIQPAELGDSAMYLCASSILGRGPLHFGNGTRLTVT.

The gene calls are TRBV7-6 and TRBJ1-3, with D tentatively TRBD1 (5 bases). In germline, CDR1 is SGHVS, CDR2 FNYEAQ. The germline V and J ends were trimmed by 0 bases and 2 bases, with 11 bases remaining between them. This CDR3 is 16 amino acids long. The CDR3 nucleotides read TGTGCCAGCAGCTTAGCGAGGGGACTAACTGGAAACACCATATATTTT. It specifies CASSLARGLTGNTIYF.

The table lists this clone with a count of one. J is TRBJ2-4 and V is TRBV6-1, with unresolved D. The CDR3 contains 15 residues. The germline gives CDR1 MNHNS, CDR2 SASEGT. The V end lost 9 bases, the J end lost 3 bases, and 18 bases lay between the germline ends. CDR3 region: CASYLEPSLKNIQYF. The DNA for the CDR3 is TGTGCCAGTTATCTCGAGCCATCCCTCAAAAACATTCAGTACTTC.

This clone was found a few times. The chain recombines TRBV25-1 with TRBJ1-4; the match to TRBD1 covers 8 bases. The junction had 7 bases not matched to a gene; V was cut back by 3 bases and J by 7 bases. CDR3 length: 15 residues. Germline V lookup: CDR1 MGHDK, CDR2 SYGVNS. CDR3 sequence (DNA): TGTGCCAGCAGTGATCATCAGGGGGCGGGTGAAAAACTGTTTTTT. It is translated as CASSDHQGAGEKLFF.

A word on this clone: At one end, the junction sequence differs from germline, possibly due to a read error. V is TRBV7-6 and J is TRBJ2-3; 8 positions agree with TRBD1. The CDR3 totals 14 residues. Germline V CDR1 and CDR2: SGHVS, FNYEAQ. Here the CDR3 reads CASSLAQGADTQYF. The CDR3 DNA reads as TGTGCCAGCAGCCTAGCCCAGGGGGCGGATACGCAGTATTTT.

The chain joins TRBV28 to TRBJ1-2, with TRBD1 as a possible D gene (6 bases). Looked up from germline, CDR1 is MDHEN and CDR2 is SYDVKM. Trimming pared 7 bases from V and 8 bases from J, leaving 20 bases between. The CDR3 length is 14 residues. The CDR3 loop reads CASTPPEGGRGYTF. In DNA, the CDR3 is TGTGCCAGCACCCCACCCGAGGGGGGGCGGGGCTACACCTTC.

This clone appeared a single time. The V gene is TRBV10-3, the J gene TRBJ2-5; D might be TRBD1 (5 bases). Trimming stripped 3 bases from V and 5 bases from J, with 13 bases between. The germline CDR1 and CDR2 sequences are ENHRY and SYGVKD. The CDR3 sequence is 14 residues long. The CDR3 coding sequence is TGTGCCATCAGTGACCAGGGCAGTCCCGAGACCCAGTACTTC. It specifies CAISDQGSPETQYF.

The chain combines TRBV6-9 with TRBJ1-2; TRBD1 aligns across 7 bases. The CDR3 is 18 residues long. J was trimmed by 7 bases and V by 6 bases; bases with no gene match: 23. Germline V CDR1 and CDR2: MNHGY, SVAAGI. DNA for the CDR3: TGTGCCAGCAGCTCCACCCCGGGACAGCGAGTATTGAGGGGTGGCTACACCTTC. This encodes CASSSTPGQRVLRGGYTF.

V is TRBV28 and J is TRBJ1-1; TRBD1 aligns across 10 bases. This CDR3 is 16 amino acids long. The germline V gene encodes CDR1 MDHEN and CDR2 SYDVKM. V lost 5 bases, J lost 3 bases, and 9 bases stayed unmatched. CDR3 nucleotides: TGTGCCAGCAGTCCCGGATGGGGGACAGGGGACACTGAAGCTTTCTTT. Its translation: CASSPGWGTGDTEAFF.

The chain carries TRBV6-1 and TRBJ1-5, with D maybe TRBD1 (6 bases). V was cut by 2 bases and J by 1 base, with 12 bases left in between. CDR3 size: 16 residues. Germline V lookup: CDR1 MNHNS, CDR2 SASEGT. The CDR3, as DNA: TGTGCCAGCAGTGAATCACAGGGTTTGAGCAATCAGCCCCAGCATTTT. It is translated as CASSESQGLSNQPQHF.

This clone has only one observation. The chain carries TRBV18 and TRBJ2-7; 10 bases line up with TRBD1. Germline assignment: CDR1 KGHSH and CDR2 LQKENI. J lost 4 bases, V lost 2 bases, and 5 bases had no gene match. The CDR3 is 15 amino acids. Here the CDR3 reads CASSPDRGRIYEQYF. As DNA, the CDR3 is TGTGCCAGCTCACCAGACAGGGGGCGCATTTACGAGCAGTACTTC.

For this clone: An end of the junction does not agree with germline; a read error may underlie this. The V and J genes are TRBV7-3 and TRBJ2-7, with 11 bases identical to TRBD2. The CDR3 totals 15 residues. The V gene's germline CDR1 is SGHTA and CDR2 FQGTGA. This CDR3 is CASSITSGGGYEQYF. CDR3 bases: TGTGCCAGCAGCATAACTAGCGGGGGAGGCTACGAGCAGTACTTC.

The genes are TRBV5-6 and TRBJ2-4; no reliable D call. The germline gives CDR1 SGHDT, CDR2 YYEEEE. V gave up 4 bases and J gave up 6 bases, with 17 bases separating them. CDR3 length: 15 amino acids. This CDR3 reads CASSQIDIGGNIQYF. In DNA, the CDR3 is TGTGCCAGCAGCCAAATAGATATCGGCGGAAACATTCAGTACTTC.

The rearrangement links TRBV19 to TRBJ2-1; 8 bases are shared with TRBD2. Losses at the gene ends were 4 bases for V and 8 bases for J; bases not matched to a gene: 7. Germline V gene lookup returns CDR1 LNHDA and CDR2 SQIVND (reference sequence). The CDR3 consists of 14 residues. This CDR3 reads CASSRGLEGDEQFF. CDR3 nucleotides: TGTGCCAGTAGTAGGGGACTAGAAGGCGATGAGCAGTTCTTC.

The chain carries TRBV28 and TRBJ1-5; 8 bases agree with TRBD1. The CDR3 extends over 16 amino acids. V was pared by 6 bases and J by 3 bases, with 10 bases of the junction left unmatched. In germline, CDR1 is MDHEN, CDR2 SYDVKM. The CDR3 nucleotides are TGTGCCAGCAGCCGGACGGACAGGGTGGACAATCAGCCCCAGCATTTT. As protein: CASSRTDRVDNQPQHF.

This clone was counted once. Germline and junction disagree at one end, which may indicate a read error. The chain recombines TRBV7-9 with TRBJ1-1, with D uncertain. The germline V gene encodes CDR1 SEHNR and CDR2 FQNEAQ (reference sequence). The CDR3 is 16 residues long. CDR3 nucleotides: TGTTCCAGCAGCGTAGACGGTGCCCTGTTGAACACTGAAGCTTTCTTT. Encoded protein: CSSSVDGALLNTEAFF.

The rearrangement joins TRBV5-1 to TRBJ2-5; 8 nucleotides align to TRBD1. CDR1 and CDR2 (germline): SGHRS, YFSETQ. CDR3 size: 16 residues. Trimming took 0 bases from V and 2 from J; bases not matched to a gene: 6. The CDR3 region has the DNA TGCGCCAGCAGCTTGGCGGGGACAGGACCTCAAGAGACCCAGTACTTC. This encodes CASSLAGTGPQETQYF.

This clone showed up just a few times. The CDR3 region is CASSHGPQSTDTQYF. The CDR3 nucleotides read TGTGCCAGCAGTCACGGCCCACAGAGCACAGATACGCAGTATTTT. This sequence joins TRBV7-6 and TRBJ2-3, with D hard to call. Trimming left V 6 bases short and J 0 bases short, with 13 bases between. The length of the CDR3 is 15 residues. Germline CDR1 and CDR2: SGHVS and FNYEAQ.

The chain is built from TRBV6-4 and TRBJ2-2; a possible D gene is TRBD1 (6 bases). From germline, CDR1 is MRHNA and CDR2 SNTAGT. The V end lost 6 bases, the J end lost 3 bases, and 11 bases lay between the germline ends. This CDR3 is built from 14 residues. CDR3 sequence (DNA): TGTGCCAGCAGAGGACAGCCAGACACCGGGGAGCTGTTTTTT. Amino acids: CASRGQPDTGELFF.

The rearrangement joins TRBV6-4 to TRBJ1-5, with D tentatively TRBD1 (6 bases). The CDR3 has 16 residues. With 2 bases removed from V and 4 bases from J, the gap between germline ends came to 15 bases. Germline assignment: CDR1 MRHNA and CDR2 SNTAGT. Written as DNA, the CDR3 is TGTGCCAGCAGTGACCGGATACAGGGAAGGAATCAGCCCCAGCATTTT. Amino acid sequence: CASSDRIQGRNQPQHF.

This chain connects TRBV10-3 to TRBJ1-2, with a tentative D call TRBD1 (5 bases). Trimming pared 0 bases from V and 2 bases from J, leaving 7 bases between. Germline CDR1 reads ENHRY; CDR2 reads SYGVKD. The CDR3 runs to 14 residues. The CDR3 sequence is CAISESPGNYGYTF. In DNA form, the CDR3 reads TGTGCCATCAGTGAGTCCCCAGGGAACTATGGCTACACCTTC.

The genes are TRBV2 and TRBJ2-7, with TRBD2 matching 7 bases. This CDR3 region has 11 residues. V lost 11 bases to trimming and J lost 7 bases; unmatched junction nucleotides: 8. Germline CDR1 is SNHLY and CDR2 is FYNNEI. In DNA, the CDR3 is TGTGCCTCCCGGGGGGAGGTGGAGCAGTACTTC. Its translation: CASRGEVEQYF. Filled out from reference TRBV2 and TRBJ2-7, the complete variable domain reads EPEVTQTPSHQVTQMGQEVILRCVPISNHLYFYWYRQILGQKVEFLVSFYNNEISEKSEIFDDQFSVERPDGSNFTLKIRSTKLEDSAMYFCASRGEVEQYFGPGTRLTVT.

V and J are TRBV9 and TRBJ2-2; 7 bases line up with TRBD1. V lost 3 bases and J lost 2; bases outside the gene matches: 4. The CDR3 is 15 residues long. Germline CDR1 SGDLS, CDR2 YYNGEE. In DNA form, the CDR3 reads TGTGCCAGCAGCGGAGGGACAGCCAACACCGGGGAGCTGTTTTTT. This translates into CASSGGTANTGELFF.